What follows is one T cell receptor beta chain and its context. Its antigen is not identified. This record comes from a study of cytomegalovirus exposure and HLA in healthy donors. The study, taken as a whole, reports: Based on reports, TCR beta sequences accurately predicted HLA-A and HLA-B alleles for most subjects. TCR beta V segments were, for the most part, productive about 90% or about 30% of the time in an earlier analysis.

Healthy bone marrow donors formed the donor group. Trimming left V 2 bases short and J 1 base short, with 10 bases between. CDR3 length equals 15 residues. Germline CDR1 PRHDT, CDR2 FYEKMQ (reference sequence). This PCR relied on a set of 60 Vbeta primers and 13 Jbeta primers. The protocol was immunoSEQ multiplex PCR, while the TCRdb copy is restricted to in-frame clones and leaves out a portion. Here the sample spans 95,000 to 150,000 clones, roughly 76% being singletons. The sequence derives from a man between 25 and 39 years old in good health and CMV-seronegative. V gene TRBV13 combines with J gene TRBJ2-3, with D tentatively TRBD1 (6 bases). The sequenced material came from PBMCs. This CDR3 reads CASSLRDTGTDTQYF. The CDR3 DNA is TGTGCCAGCAGCTTACGGGACACCGGCACAGATACGCAGTATTTT.